This T cell receptor beta chain was sequenced for a study of CD8+ T cells in alopecia areata. Study-wide points: Greater clonality was observed in lesional scalp samples, especially alopecia totalis/universalis, versus normal scalp.

Germline values: CDR1 KGHSH, CDR2 LQKENI. This CDR3 spans 16 amino acids. The V end lost 3 bases, the J end lost 5 bases, and 17 bases lay between the germline ends. As part of sample collection, lesional scalp punch biopsies and peripheral blood were taken from alopecia areata patients. Isolated RNA was reverse transcribed into cDNA used as the sequencing template. Assay used: immunoSEQ multiplex PCR; TCRdb lists only in-frame clones, some missing. The data show roughly 15,000 clones, approximately 54% seen once. A remark on this clone: Its target is unknown.

Material: skin. The clonotype comes from a human donor with alopecia areata. The rearrangement links TRBV18 to TRBJ1-5; D not resolved. The CDR3 nucleotides read TGTGCCAGCTCACCCTTACCCTCCGGGGAGGATCAGCCCCAGCATTTT. Protein: CASSPLPSGEDQPQHF.